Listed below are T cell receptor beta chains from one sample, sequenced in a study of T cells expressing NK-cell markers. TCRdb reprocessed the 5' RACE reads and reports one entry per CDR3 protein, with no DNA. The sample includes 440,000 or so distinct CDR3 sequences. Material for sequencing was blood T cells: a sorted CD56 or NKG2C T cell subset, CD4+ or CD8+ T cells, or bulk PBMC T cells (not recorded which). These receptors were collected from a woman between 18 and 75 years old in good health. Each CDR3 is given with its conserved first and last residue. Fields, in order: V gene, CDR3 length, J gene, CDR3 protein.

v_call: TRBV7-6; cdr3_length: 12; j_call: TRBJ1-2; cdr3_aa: CASSPGGEGYTF
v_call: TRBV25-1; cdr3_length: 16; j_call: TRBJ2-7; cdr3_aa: CASSQRLAESSYEQYF
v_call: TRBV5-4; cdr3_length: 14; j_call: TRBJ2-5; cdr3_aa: CASSLVATQETQYF
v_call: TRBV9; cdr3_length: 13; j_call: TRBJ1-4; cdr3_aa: CASSVGEREKLFF
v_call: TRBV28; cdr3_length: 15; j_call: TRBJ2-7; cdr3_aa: CASTWDGTGTYEQYF
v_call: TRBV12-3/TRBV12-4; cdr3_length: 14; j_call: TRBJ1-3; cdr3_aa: CASRGQGTGNTIYF
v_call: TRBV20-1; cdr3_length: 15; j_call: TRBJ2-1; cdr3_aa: CSARSLARSYNEQFF
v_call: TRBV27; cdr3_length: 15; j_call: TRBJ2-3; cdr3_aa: CASSSVWGGTDTQYF
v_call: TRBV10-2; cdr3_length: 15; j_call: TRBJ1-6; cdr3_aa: CASRRTGAESSPLHF
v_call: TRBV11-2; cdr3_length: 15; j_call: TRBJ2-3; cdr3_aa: CASSFSSGRTDTQYF
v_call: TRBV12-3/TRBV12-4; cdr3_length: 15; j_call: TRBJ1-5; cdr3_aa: CASLAREDSNQPQHF
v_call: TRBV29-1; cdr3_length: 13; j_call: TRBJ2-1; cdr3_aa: CSVGAPSYNEQFF
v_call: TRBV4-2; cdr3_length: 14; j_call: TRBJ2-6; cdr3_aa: CASSQDLGANVLTF
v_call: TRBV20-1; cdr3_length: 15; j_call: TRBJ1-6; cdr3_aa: CSARGPGQANSPLHF
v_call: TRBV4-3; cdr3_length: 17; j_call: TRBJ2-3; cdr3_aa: CASSQAAVVRGTDTQYF
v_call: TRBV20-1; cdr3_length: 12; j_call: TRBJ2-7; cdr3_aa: CSAGQGFYEQYF
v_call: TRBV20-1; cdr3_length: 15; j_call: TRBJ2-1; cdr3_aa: CSARGFGEKYNEQFF
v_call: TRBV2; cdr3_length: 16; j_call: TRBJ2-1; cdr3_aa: CASNRAGTSGRGEQFF
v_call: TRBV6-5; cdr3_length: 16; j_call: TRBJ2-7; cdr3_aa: CASSYSVSGSPYEQYF
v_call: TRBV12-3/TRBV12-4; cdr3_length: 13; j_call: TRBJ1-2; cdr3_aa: CASSPGEGYGYTF
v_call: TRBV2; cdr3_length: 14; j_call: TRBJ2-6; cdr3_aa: CASRRISGANVLTF
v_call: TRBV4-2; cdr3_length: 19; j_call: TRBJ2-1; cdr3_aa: CASSTPGTSGPNTYNEQFF
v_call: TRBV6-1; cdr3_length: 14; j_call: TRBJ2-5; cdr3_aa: CASTAGGWQETQYF
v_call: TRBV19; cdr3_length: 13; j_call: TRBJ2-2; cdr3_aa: CASSRALTGELFF
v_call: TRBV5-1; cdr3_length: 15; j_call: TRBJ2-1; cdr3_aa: CASSLGQGAVNEQFF
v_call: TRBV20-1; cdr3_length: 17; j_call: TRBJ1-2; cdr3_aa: CSARLKPRTEANYGYTF
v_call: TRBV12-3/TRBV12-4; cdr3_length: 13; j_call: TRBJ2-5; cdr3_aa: CASARDFEKTQYF
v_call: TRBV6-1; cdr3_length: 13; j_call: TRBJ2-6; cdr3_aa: CAIRGRGANVLTF
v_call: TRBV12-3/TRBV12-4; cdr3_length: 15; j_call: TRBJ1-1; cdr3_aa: CASSSPPRGKTEAFF
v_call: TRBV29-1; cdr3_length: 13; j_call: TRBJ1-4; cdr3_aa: CSVSGQGGEKLFF
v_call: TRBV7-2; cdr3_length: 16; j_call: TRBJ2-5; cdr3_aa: CASSLYRDRYQETQYF
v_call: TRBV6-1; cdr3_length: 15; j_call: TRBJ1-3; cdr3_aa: CASSEQGGTGNTIYF
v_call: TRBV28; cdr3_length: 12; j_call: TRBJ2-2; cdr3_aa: CASSFSSGELFF
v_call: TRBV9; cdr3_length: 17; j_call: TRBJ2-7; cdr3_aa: CASSVGTSDALSYEQYF
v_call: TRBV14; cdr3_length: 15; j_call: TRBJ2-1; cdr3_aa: CASTPGPLYNNEQFF
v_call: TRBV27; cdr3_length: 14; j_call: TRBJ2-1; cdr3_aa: CASSERTGTDEQFF
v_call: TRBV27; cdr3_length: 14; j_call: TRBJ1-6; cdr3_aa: CASSPQGVVSPLHF
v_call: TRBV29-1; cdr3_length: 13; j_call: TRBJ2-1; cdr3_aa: CSVEETPYNEQFF
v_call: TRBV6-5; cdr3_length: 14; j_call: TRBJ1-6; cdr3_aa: CASSYRQGSSPLHF
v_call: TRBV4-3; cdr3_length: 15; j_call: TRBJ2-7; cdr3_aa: CASSQAAGLSYEQYF
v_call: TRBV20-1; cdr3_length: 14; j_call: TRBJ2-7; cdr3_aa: CSAPLKLQTYEQYF
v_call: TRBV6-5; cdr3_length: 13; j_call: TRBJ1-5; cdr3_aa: CASSYGGNQPQHF
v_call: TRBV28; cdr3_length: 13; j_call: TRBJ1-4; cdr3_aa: CASRIQGGEKLFF
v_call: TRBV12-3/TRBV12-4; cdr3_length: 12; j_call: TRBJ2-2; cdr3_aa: CASSSGYGELFF
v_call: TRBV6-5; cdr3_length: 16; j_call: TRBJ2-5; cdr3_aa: CASSYSPTSGGETQYF
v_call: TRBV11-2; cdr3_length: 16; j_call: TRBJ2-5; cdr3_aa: CASSLLGGLAQETQYF
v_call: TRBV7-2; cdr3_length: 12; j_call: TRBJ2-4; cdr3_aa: CASSPAKNIQYF
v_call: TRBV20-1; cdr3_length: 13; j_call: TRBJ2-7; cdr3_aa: CSAHRGLTYEQYF
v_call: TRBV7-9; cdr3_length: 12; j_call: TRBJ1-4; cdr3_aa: CASSSTGEKLFF
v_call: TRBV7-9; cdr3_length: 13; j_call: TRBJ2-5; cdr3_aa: CASSFVGPETQYF
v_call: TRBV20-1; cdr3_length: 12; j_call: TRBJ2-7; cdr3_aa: CSAPRISYEQYF
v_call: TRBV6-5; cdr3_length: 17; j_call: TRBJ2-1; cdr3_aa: CASSYSKVYRDYNEQFF
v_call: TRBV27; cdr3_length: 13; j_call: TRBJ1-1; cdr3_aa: CASSIGGITEAFF
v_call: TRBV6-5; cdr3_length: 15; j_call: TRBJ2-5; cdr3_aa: CASSYTDTYQETQYF
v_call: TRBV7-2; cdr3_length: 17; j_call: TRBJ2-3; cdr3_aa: CASSPISGAGAEDTQYF
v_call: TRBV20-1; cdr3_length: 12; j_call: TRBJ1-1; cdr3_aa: CSRAGMNTEAFF
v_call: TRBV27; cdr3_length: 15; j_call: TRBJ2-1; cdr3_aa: CASSMGLDAYNEQFF